This entry features one TCR beta chain sequence. Its target is unknown. This CDR3 contains 16 residues. V shed 4 bases and J shed 4 bases, with 17 bases lying between them. Germline loops: CDR1 MNHEY, CDR2 SMNVEV (reference sequence). This sample was taken from a study of cytomegalovirus exposure and HLA in healthy donors. Study-wide results and limits: Cytomegalovirus-associated status was assigned to more than 150 TCR beta chains. As confirmed in vitro, three CMV-associated chains were specific for CMV antigens.

Method: immunoSEQ multiplex PCR; TCRdb's copy keeps in-frame clones and lacks some. This table has some 150,000 clones, 70% to 90% appearing once. The TCR sequence derives from a woman aged 18-30 years in good health and CMV-seropositive. The V call is TRBV27, the J call TRBJ1-3; D is unresolved. Material: PBMCs. This CDR3 is CASSSTLSGPGNTIYF. CDR3 in DNA: TGTGCCAGCAGTTCGACCCTTAGCGGTCCCGGAAACACCATATATTTT.